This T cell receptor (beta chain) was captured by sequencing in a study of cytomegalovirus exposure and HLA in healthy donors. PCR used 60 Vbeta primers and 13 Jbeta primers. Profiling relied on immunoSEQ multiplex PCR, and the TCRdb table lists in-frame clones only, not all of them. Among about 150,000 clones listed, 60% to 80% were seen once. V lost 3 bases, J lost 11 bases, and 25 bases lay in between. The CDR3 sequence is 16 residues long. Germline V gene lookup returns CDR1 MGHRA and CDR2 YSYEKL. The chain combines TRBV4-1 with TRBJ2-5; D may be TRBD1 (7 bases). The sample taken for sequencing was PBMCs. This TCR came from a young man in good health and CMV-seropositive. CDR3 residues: CASSHVTRDRRREQYF. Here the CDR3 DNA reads TGCGCCAGCAGCCACGTAACCCGGGACAGACGACGGGAGCAGTACTTC.